The 5 T cell receptor beta chains listed next were all sequenced from one sample in a study of blood T cell repertoires in COVID-19. Profiling relied on immunoSEQ multiplex PCR, and the TCRdb table lists in-frame clones only, not all of them. The sample lists about 280,000 clones, roughly 80% seen once, with roughly 10% in the top ten. The sample taken for sequencing was peripheral blood. The source of these receptors is a woman between 50 and 59 years old who had recovered from COVID-19.

J is TRBJ2-1 and V is TRBV19; TRBD2 matches at 12 bases. The CDR3 contains 19 residues. With V trimmed by 1 base and J by 8 bases, 15 bases remained unmatched. CDR1 LNHDA and CDR2 SQIVND come from the germline V gene (reference sequence). The CDR3 is CASSIGRASGRARGDEQFF. Here the CDR3 DNA reads TGTGCCAGTAGTATAGGGAGGGCTAGCGGGAGGGCCCGGGGAGATGAGCAGTTCTTC.

The chain recombines TRBV5-1 with TRBJ1-2; maybe TRBD1 (5 bases). V lost 0 bases and J 4 bases, leaving 13 bases between the germline ends. Germline V gene data show CDR1 as SGHRS and CDR2 as YFSETQ. The CDR3 has 15 residues. CDR3 nucleotide sequence: TGCGCCAGCAGCTTGGCCCTCTGGCAGGGCTATGGCTACACCTTC. It is translated as CASSLALWQGYGYTF.

This rearrangement joins TRBV18 to TRBJ2-5; a weak D match, TRBD2 (5 bases). Trimming pared 4 bases from V and 5 bases from J, leaving 11 bases between. Germline lookup yields CDR1 KGHSH and CDR2 LQKENI. CDR3 length: 13 residues. The CDR3 is CASSRAGPETQYF. CDR3 coding DNA: TGTGCCAGCTCACGGGCGGGCCCTGAGACCCAGTACTTC.

This clone was seen only once. This sequence joins TRBV5-1 and TRBJ2-5; 8 nucleotides line up with TRBD1. The CDR3 totals 13 residues. CDR1 is SGHRS, CDR2 YFSETQ, per germline. V trimming: 4 bases; J trimming: 5 bases; junction bases outside the gene matches: 4. This CDR3 reads CASSAGQAETQYF. CDR3 coding DNA: TGCGCCAGCAGCGCGGGACAGGCTGAGACCCAGTACTTC.

The chain recombines TRBV27 with TRBJ2-7; 8 nucleotides align to TRBD2. CDR3 length equals 14 residues. Unmatched junction bases numbered 6, after V lost 5 bases and J lost 3 bases. Germline loops: CDR1 MNHEY, CDR2 SMNVEV (reference sequence). This CDR3 is CASSPTSGLYEQYF. The CDR3 DNA is TGTGCCAGCAGTCCCACTAGCGGCCTCTACGAGCAGTACTTC.